The 18 T cell receptor beta chains in this list originate from one sample, sequenced in a study of human T cells and chemical hapten exposure. TCRdb called the RACE reads again in MiXCR, with one record for every CDR3 protein. The sample lists about 110,000 distinct CDR3 sequences; approximately 8.8% were seen once. The time point was: patch test 2, 6 weeks after DPC sensitization. Regarding treatment: therapeutic diphenylcyclopropenone sensitization with weekly scalp DPC. The sample was whole blood, taken in connection with sensitization to the hapten diphenylcyclopropenone (DPC). These TCRs come from a middle-aged woman with alopecia areata. Some clones in this sample may be carry-over from other donors' samples.

V gene TRBV3-1 combines with J gene TRBJ1-2; D unresolved. CDR3 size: 15 residues. Trimming stripped 1 base from V and 5 bases from J, with 14 bases between. Germline V gene lookup returns CDR1 LGHDT and CDR2 YNNKEL (reference sequence). The DNA for the CDR3 is TGTGCCAGCAGCCAAGGGGGATCTAGCCGATATGGCTACACCTTC. This encodes CASSQGGSSRYGYTF. Using reference TRBV3-1 and TRBJ1-2 for the parts outside the CDR3, the full variable domain is DTAVSQTPKYLVTQMGNDKSIKCEQNLGHDTMYWYKQDSKKFLKIMFSYNNKELIINETVPNRFSPKSPDKAHLNLHINSLELGDSAVYFCASSQGGSSRYGYTFGSGTRLTVV.

This clonotype was detected only a few times. The rearrangement uses TRBV4-3 and TRBJ2-3; possible D gene TRBD1, 6 bases. The germline CDR1 and CDR2 sequences are LGHNA and YSLEER. There are 14 residues in the CDR3. The V and J ends lost 1 base and 4 bases respectively, with 9 bases between them. For the CDR3, the DNA is TGCGCCAGCAGCCAAGGCAGGGGTCCAGATACGCAGTATTTT. Its protein is CASSQGRGPDTQYF.

V usage is TRBV6-5 and J usage is TRBJ2-5; 9 bases fit TRBD2. The CDR3 contains 14 residues. J lost 4 bases, V lost 6 bases, and 6 bases had no gene match. Per the germline V gene, CDR1 is MNHEY and CDR2 is SVGAGI. The CDR3 loop is CASSRRGGLETQYF. The CDR3 coding sequence is TGTGCCAGCAGCCGGCGGGGGGGTTTAGAGACCCAGTACTTC.

This sequence joins TRBV6-6 and TRBJ1-3; TRBD1 agrees at 7 bases. V gave up 5 bases and J gave up 4 bases; unmatched junction bases: 8. The CDR3 extends over 15 amino acids. From germline, CDR1 is MNHNY and CDR2 SVGAGI (reference sequence). The CDR3 nucleotides read TGTGCCAGCAGTGGAACGACAGGGTTCGGAAACACCATATATTTT. It translates to CASSGTTGFGNTIYF.

In this sample, this clonotype turned up many times. CDR3: CAISRDRVEAETQYF. In nucleotides, the CDR3 is TGTGCCATCAGCCGGGACAGGGTAGAGGCAGAGACCCAGTACTTC. This chain connects TRBV10-3 to TRBJ2-5, with 9 bases aligning to TRBD1. The CDR3 is 15 residues long. Germline V gene lookup returns CDR1 ENHRY and CDR2 SYGVKD. After removal of 6 bases from V and 4 bases from J, the junction contained 9 bases not matched to a gene.

This clonotype was recorded at least ten times. This sequence joins TRBV7-6 and TRBJ2-1; D gene unclear. Per germline, CDR1 SGHVS and CDR2 FNYEAQ. V was clipped by 5 bases and J by 4 bases, with 9 bases between them. This CDR3 contains 13 residues. The CDR3 loop is CASSTGPYNEQFF. CDR3 coding DNA: TGTGCCAGCAGCACCGGTCCTTACAATGAGCAGTTCTTC. Drawing the rest from reference TRBV7-6 and TRBJ2-1, the complete variable domain is GAGVSQSPRYKVTKRGQDVALRCDPISGHVSLYWYRQALGQGPEFLTYFNYEAQQDKSGLPNDRFSAERPEGSISTLTIQRTEQRDSAMYRCASSTGPYNEQFFGPGTRLTVL.

V and J are TRBV9 and TRBJ1-1; maybe TRBD1 (5 bases). CDR3 length: 13 amino acids. V lost 4 bases to trimming and J lost 6 bases, with 13 bases between them. Germline V gene sequence: CDR1 SGDLS, CDR2 YYNGEE. The CDR3, as DNA: TGTGCCAGCAGCCCGACGTGGGGGGCTGAAGCTTTCTTT. Its protein is CASSPTWGAEAFF.

This clonotype was seen at least ten times. The rearrangement links TRBV7-2 to TRBJ2-5; D gene uncertain. Between the trimmed V and J ends, which lost 1 base and 4 bases, there was a span of 4 bases. This CDR3 is built from 12 residues. The germline V gene has CDR1 SGHTA and CDR2 FQGNSA. DNA of the CDR3: TGTGCCAGCAGCTTAGTCCGAGAGACCCAGTACTTC. It specifies CASSLVRETQYF. Complete variable domain (other parts from reference TRBV7-2 and TRBJ2-5): GAGVSQSPSNKVTEKGKDVELRCDPISGHTALYWYRQSLGQGLEFLIYFQGNSAPDKSGLPSDRFSAERTGGSVSTLTIQRTQQEDSAVYLCASSLVRETQYFGPGTRLLVL.

This clonotype was found a few times. The rearrangement joins TRBV4-3 to TRBJ1-6, with D unclear. The CDR3 loop spans 15 amino acids. The V end lost 3 bases, the J end lost 3 bases, and 9 bases lay between the germline ends. Germline CDR1 is LGHNA and CDR2 is YSLEER. CDR3 protein: CASSHEVGYNSPLHF. DNA for the CDR3: TGCGCCAGCAGCCACGAGGTCGGCTATAATTCACCCCTCCACTTT.

In this sample, this clonotype turned up many times. CDR3 sequence: CASSLGDGVGDNEQFF. In nucleotides, the CDR3 is TGTGCCAGCAGTTTAGGGGATGGGGTAGGAGACAATGAGCAGTTCTTC. J is TRBJ2-1 and V is TRBV28; D gene uncertain. V dropped 2 bases and J dropped 5 bases, with 16 bases sitting between them. The germline V gene encodes CDR1 MDHEN and CDR2 SYDVKM. The CDR3 is made up of 16 amino acids.

In this sample, this clonotype turned up a few times. V is TRBV3-1 and J is TRBJ2-7, with 7 bases aligning to TRBD2. CDR1 and CDR2 (germline): LGHDT, YNNKEL (reference sequence). Trimming removed 4 bases from V and 6 bases from J; junction bases left unmatched: 6. The CDR3 is 13 amino acids. The CDR3 here is CASSPPGRGEQYF. The CDR3 nucleotides are TGTGCCAGCAGCCCTCCGGGGAGGGGCGAGCAGTACTTC.

V gene TRBV6-5 combines with J gene TRBJ2-3, with D perhaps TRBD1 (5 bases). The V and J ends lost 5 bases and 5 bases respectively, with 8 bases between them. The CDR3 runs 12 residues. Germline assignment: CDR1 MNHEY and CDR2 SVGAGI. The CDR3 DNA reads TGTGCCAGCAGTACAAGGGGAGATACGCAGTATTTT. Encoded protein: CASSTRGDTQYF.

This clonotype was counted between two and nine times. J is TRBJ1-1 and V is TRBV5-1; TRBD1 matches 8 bases. V lost 3 bases and J lost 4; bases outside the gene matches: 5. This CDR3 spans 14 amino acids. The germline CDR1 and CDR2 sequences are SGHRS and YFSETQ. The DNA for the CDR3 is TGCGCCAGCAGCTCGGGACAGGCTATCACTGAAGCTTTCTTT. Residues: CASSSGQAITEAFF.

This clonotype came up many times. The genes are TRBV11-2 and TRBJ2-5; D unclear. The CDR3 loop spans 13 amino acids. CDR1 is SGHAT, CDR2 FQNNGV, per germline. V lost 1 base and J lost 3, with 6 bases in between. CDR3 amino acids: CASSLGREETQYF. The CDR3 DNA sequence: TGTGCCAGCAGCTTAGGCCGCGAAGAGACCCAGTACTTC. Supplemented by reference TRBV11-2 and TRBJ2-5, the full variable domain reads EAGVAQSPRYKIIEKRQSVAFWCNPISGHATLYWYQQILGQGPKLLIQFQNNGVVDDSQLPKDRFSAERLKGVDSTLKIQPAKLEDSAVYLCASSLGREETQYFGPGTRLLVL.

This clonotype was detected ten times or more. This chain uses TRBV9 with TRBJ2-3; 8 bases fit TRBD1. Germline V CDR1 and CDR2: SGDLS, YYNGEE. The ends lost 6 bases at V and 3 bases at J; junction bases unmatched: 15. The CDR3 is made up of 17 amino acids. Here the CDR3 DNA reads TGTGCCAGCACTCCCCGCCGGACAGGGTCTGTGACAGATACGCAGTATTTT. Its translation: CASTPRRTGSVTDTQYF.

This clonotype was detected only a few times. The rearrangement links TRBV29-1 to TRBJ2-3; no clear D gene. This CDR3 is 13 amino acids long. From germline, CDR1 is SQVTM and CDR2 ANQGSEA. Trimming left V 0 bases short and J 6 bases short, with 10 bases between. CDR3 loop: CSVEDARVDTQYF. In DNA form, the CDR3 reads TGCAGCGTTGAAGACGCTCGCGTCGATACGCAGTATTTT.

The chain employs TRBV6-6 and TRBJ2-7, with D perhaps TRBD1 (6 bases). The CDR3 has 13 residues. Germline CDR1 is MNHNY and CDR2 is SVGAGI (reference sequence). V dropped 6 bases and J dropped 12 bases, with 21 bases sitting between them. The CDR3 region is CASSPNLTGLGYF. The CDR3 DNA reads TGTGCCAGCAGCCCCAACCTTACAGGGCTAGGGTACTTC.

There are many counts of this clonotype. This rearrangement joins TRBV7-8 to TRBJ1-4; 8 bases map to TRBD1. The J segment lost 7 bases and the V segment lost 4 bases, leaving 5 bases of the junction unmatched. Per the germline V gene, CDR1 is SGHVS and CDR2 is FQNEAQ. The CDR3 has 14 residues. The CDR3 region is CASSSTGQGEKLFF. In nucleotides, the CDR3 is TGTGCCAGCAGCTCTACAGGACAGGGTGAAAAACTGTTTTTT.